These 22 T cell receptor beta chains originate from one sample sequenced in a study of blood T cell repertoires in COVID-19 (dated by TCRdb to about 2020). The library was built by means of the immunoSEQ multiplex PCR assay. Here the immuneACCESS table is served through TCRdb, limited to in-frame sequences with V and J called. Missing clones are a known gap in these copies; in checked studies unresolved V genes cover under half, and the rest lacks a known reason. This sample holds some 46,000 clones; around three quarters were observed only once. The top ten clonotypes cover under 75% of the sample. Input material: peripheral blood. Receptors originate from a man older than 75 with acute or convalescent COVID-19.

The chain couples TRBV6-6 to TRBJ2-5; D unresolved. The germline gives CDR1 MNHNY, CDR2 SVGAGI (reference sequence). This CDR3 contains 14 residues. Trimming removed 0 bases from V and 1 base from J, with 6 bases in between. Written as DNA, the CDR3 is TGTGCCAGCAGTTACTCCCGGAGCCAAGAGACCCAGTACTTC. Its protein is CASSYSRSQETQYF.

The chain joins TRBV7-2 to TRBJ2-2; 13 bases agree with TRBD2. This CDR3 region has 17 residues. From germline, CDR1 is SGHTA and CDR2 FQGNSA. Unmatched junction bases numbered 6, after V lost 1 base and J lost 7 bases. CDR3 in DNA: TGTGCCAGCAGCTTAGGGACTAGCGGGAGAGTTGGCGGGGAGCTGTTTTTT. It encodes CASSLGTSGRVGGELFF.

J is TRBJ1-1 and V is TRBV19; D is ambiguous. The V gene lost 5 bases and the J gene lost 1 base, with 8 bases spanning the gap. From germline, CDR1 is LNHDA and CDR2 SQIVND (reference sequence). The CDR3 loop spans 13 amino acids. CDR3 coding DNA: TGTGCCAGTAGTCGTTCAGAGAACACTGAAGCTTTCTTT. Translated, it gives CASSRSENTEAFF.

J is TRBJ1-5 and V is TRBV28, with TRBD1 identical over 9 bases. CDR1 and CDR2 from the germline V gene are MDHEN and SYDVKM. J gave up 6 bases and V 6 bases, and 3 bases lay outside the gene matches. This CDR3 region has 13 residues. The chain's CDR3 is CASRQGASQPQHF. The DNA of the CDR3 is TGTGCCAGCAGACAGGGGGCGAGTCAGCCCCAGCATTTT.

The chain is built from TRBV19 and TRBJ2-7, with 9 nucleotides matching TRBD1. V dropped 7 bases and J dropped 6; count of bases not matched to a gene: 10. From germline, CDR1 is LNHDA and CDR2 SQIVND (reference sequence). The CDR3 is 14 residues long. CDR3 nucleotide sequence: TGTGCCAGTACCAAACCGGGACAGGGAGCCGAGCAGTACTTC. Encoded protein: CASTKPGQGAEQYF.

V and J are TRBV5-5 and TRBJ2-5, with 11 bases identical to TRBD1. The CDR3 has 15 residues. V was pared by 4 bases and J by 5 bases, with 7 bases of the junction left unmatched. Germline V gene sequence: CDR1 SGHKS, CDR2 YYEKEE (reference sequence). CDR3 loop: CASSRPGTGGETQYF. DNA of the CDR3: TGTGCCAGCAGCCGCCCCGGGACAGGGGGGGAGACCCAGTACTTC.

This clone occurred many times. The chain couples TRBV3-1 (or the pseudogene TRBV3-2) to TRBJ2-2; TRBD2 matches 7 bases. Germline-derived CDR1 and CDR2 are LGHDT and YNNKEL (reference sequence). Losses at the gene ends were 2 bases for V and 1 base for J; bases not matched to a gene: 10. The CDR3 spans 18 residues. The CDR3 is CASSQRMAAGMNTGELFF. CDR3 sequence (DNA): TGTGCCAGCAGCCAAAGGATGGCAGCGGGAATGAACACCGGGGAGCTGTTTTTT.

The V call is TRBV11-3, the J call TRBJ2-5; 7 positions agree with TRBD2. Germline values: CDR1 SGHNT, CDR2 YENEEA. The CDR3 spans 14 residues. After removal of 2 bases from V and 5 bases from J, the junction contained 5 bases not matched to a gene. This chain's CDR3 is CASSLSGGLETQYF. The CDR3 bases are TGTGCCAGCAGCTTATCGGGAGGACTTGAGACCCAGTACTTC.

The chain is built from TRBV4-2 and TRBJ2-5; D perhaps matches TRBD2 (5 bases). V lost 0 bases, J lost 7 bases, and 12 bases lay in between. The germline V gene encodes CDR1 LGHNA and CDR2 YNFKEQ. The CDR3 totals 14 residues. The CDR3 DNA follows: TGTGCCAGCAGCCAAGATGGAGGTGTAGGGACCCAGTACTTC. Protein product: CASSQDGGVGTQYF.

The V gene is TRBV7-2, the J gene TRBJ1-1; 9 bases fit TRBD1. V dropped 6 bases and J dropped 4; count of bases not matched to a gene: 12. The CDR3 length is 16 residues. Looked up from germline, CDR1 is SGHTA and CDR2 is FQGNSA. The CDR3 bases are TGTGCCAGCAGTTTCCAGACAGGGGGATTGGGCACTGAAGCTTTCTTT. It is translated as CASSFQTGGLGTEAFF.

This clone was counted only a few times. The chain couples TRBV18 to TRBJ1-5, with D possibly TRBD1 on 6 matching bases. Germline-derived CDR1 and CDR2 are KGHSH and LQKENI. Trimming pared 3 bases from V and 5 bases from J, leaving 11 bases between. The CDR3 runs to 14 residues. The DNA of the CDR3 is TGTGCCAGCTCACCGACAGGTTGGGATCAGCCCCAGCATTTT. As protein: CASSPTGWDQPQHF.

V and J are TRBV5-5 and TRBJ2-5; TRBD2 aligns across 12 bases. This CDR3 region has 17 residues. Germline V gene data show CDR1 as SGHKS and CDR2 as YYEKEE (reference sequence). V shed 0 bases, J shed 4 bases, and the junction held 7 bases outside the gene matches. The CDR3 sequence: CASSLDRLAGVAETQYF. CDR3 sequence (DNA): TGTGCCAGCAGCTTGGACCGACTAGCGGGAGTGGCAGAGACCCAGTACTTC.

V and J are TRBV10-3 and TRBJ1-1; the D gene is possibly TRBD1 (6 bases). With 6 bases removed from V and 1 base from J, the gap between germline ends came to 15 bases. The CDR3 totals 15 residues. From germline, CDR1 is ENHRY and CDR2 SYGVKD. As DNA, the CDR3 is TGTGCCATCAGGGACCCCGGGACAAGGAACACTGAAGCTTTCTTT. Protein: CAIRDPGTRNTEAFF.

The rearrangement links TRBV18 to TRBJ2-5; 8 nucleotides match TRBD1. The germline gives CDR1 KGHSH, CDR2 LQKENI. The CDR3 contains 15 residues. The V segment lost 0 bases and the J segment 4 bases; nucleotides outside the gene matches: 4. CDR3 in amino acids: CASSPPQTGVETQYF. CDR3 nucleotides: TGTGCCAGCTCACCACCCCAGACAGGGGTAGAGACCCAGTACTTC.

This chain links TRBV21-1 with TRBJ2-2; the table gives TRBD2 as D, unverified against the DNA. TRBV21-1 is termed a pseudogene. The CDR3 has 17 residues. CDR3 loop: CASSKTSGSPNTGELFF. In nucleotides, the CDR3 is TGTGCCAGCAGCAAAACTAGCGGGAGCCCCAACACCGGGGAGCTGTTTTTT.

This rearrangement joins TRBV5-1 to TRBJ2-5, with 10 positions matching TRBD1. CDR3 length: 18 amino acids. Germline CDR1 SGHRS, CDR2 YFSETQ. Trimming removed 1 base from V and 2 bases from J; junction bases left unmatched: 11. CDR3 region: CASSLRPGTGASQETQYF. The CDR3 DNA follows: TGCGCCAGCAGCTTGAGGCCCGGGACAGGGGCCTCTCAAGAGACCCAGTACTTC.

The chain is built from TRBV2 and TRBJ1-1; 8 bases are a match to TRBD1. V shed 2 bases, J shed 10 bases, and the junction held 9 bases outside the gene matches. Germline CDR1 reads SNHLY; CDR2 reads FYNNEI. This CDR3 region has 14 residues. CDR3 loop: CASSESARGLGAFF. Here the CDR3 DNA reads TGTGCCAGCAGTGAATCAGCCAGGGGGCTTGGAGCTTTCTTT.

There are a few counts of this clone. The DNA of the CDR3 is TGTGCCAGCAGCCAACCCTTACACGGGACAGGGAACTATGGCTACACCTTC. Its translation is CASSQPLHGTGNYGYTF. The V gene is TRBV3-1 (or the pseudogene TRBV3-2), the J gene TRBJ1-2, with 9 positions matching TRBD1. Looked up from germline, CDR1 is LGHDT and CDR2 is YNNKEL (reference sequence). The CDR3 runs to 17 residues. Trimming at V came to 2 bases and at J to 2 bases, leaving 9 bases not matched to a gene.

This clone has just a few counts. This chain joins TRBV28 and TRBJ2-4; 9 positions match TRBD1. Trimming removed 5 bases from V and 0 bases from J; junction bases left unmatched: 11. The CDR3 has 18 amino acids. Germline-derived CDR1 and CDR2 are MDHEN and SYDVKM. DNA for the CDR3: TGTGCCAGCAGTCTCCGGGACAGGGTGACTCTAGCCAAAAACATTCAGTACTTC. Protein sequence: CASSLRDRVTLAKNIQYF.

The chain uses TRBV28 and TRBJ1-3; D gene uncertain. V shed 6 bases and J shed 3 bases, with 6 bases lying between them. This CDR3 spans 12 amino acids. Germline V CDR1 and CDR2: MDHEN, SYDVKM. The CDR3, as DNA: TGTGCCAGCAGCACTTTTGGAAACACCATATATTTT. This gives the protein CASSTFGNTIYF.

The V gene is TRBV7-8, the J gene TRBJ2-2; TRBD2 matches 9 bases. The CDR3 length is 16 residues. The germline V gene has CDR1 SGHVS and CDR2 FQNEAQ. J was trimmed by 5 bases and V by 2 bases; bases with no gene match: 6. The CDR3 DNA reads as TGTGCCAGCAGCTTAAACCTTGCGGGAGGGACCGGGGAGCTGTTTTTT. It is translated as CASSLNLAGGTGELFF. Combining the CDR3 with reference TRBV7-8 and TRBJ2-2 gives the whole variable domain GAGVSQSPRYKVAKRGQDVALRCDPISGHVSLFWYQQALGQGPEFLTYFQNEAQLDKSGLPSDRFFAERPEGSVSTLKIQRTQQEDSAVYLCASSLNLAGGTGELFFGEGSRLTVL.

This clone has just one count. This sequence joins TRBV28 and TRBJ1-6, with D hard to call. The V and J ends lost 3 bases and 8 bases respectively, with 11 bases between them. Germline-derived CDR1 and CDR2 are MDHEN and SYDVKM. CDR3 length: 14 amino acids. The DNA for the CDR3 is TGTGCCAGCAGTTTGTCGCAGAGGGATTCACCCCTCCACTTT. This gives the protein CASSLSQRDSPLHF.